Below are 10 T cell receptor beta chains sequenced from a single sample in a study of spatial heterogeneity in lung cancer. Using its own MiXCR run on the 5' RACE reads, TCRdb lists one record per CDR3 protein. The sample records about 80,000 distinct CDR3 sequences, 8% being singletons. As for time point: sample taken at primary tumor resection. This material consisted of PBMCs, taken at surgery. Every receptor here comes from a male donor with early-stage non-small cell lung cancer.

This clonotype was recorded a few times. The chain carries TRBV6-1 and TRBJ1-1; D is undetermined. Germline CDR1 is MNHNS and CDR2 is SASEGT. This CDR3 contains 12 residues. Trimming took 6 bases from V and 0 from J, leaving 5 bases between them. As DNA, the CDR3 is TGTGCCAGCAGGGTGATGAACACTGAAGCTTTCTTT. The encoded protein is CASRVMNTEAFF.

This clonotype was seen a few times. V is TRBV6-5 and J is TRBJ1-2, with D tentatively TRBD1 (6 bases). Trimming stripped 6 bases from V and 2 bases from J, with 13 bases between. CDR1 and CDR2 (germline): MNHEY, SVGAGI. CDR3 length: 14 amino acids. CDR3 loop: CASSRGGQNYGYTF. The CDR3 region has the DNA TGTGCCAGCAGCCGCGGGGGACAAAACTATGGCTACACCTTC.

This clonotype appeared a few times. The chain is built from TRBV10-1 and TRBJ2-7, with a weak D call TRBD2 (6 bases). The CDR3 contains 12 residues. V lost 11 bases and J lost 3, with 14 bases in between. CDR1 and CDR2 from the germline V gene are WNHNN and SYGVQD (reference sequence). CDR3 residues: CAPRLGGYEQYF. CDR3 sequence (DNA): TGCGCCCCTAGGTTGGGGGGCTACGAGCAGTACTTC.

This clonotype was detected ten times or more. The V call is TRBV9, the J call TRBJ1-5, with D tentatively TRBD1 (5 bases). This CDR3 comprises 13 residues. Germline loops: CDR1 SGDLS, CDR2 YYNGEE. Trimming removed 2 bases from V and 7 bases from J, with 10 bases in between. The CDR3 DNA sequence: TGTGCCAGCAGCGTGGGGGGAGGACAGCCCCAGCATTTT. This gives the protein CASSVGGGQPQHF.

This clonotype was counted only a few times. This chain connects TRBV7-9 to TRBJ2-2, with D perhaps being TRBD1 or TRBD2 (5 bases each). The length of the CDR3 is 15 residues. V lost 6 bases and J 4 bases, leaving 15 bases between the germline ends. The V gene's germline CDR1 is SEHNR and CDR2 FQNEAQ (reference sequence). The CDR3 DNA reads as TGTGCCAGCAGTTCTGGGGCGGCGGGCACCGGGGAGCTGTTTTTT. Its translation: CASSSGAAGTGELFF.

This clonotype was observed at least ten times. The chain recombines TRBV29-1 with TRBJ2-1; 7 bases are a match to TRBD2. The J segment lost 7 bases and the V segment lost 6 bases, leaving 6 bases of the junction unmatched. The CDR3 covers 12 residues. Germline assignment: CDR1 SQVTM and CDR2 ANQGSEA. Here the CDR3 reads CSVVAGRNEQFF. CDR3 bases: TGCAGCGTGGTAGCGGGCCGGAATGAGCAGTTCTTC.

This clonotype was seen many times. The chain couples TRBV4-1 to TRBJ1-2; a weak D match, TRBD1 (5 bases). CDR1 is MGHRA, CDR2 YSYEKL, per germline. V gave up 0 bases and J gave up 4 bases, with 12 bases separating them. This CDR3 has 15 amino acids. In DNA form, the CDR3 reads TGCGCCAGCAGCCAAGATAATAGGGGACTCTATGGCTACACCTTC. Amino acids: CASSQDNRGLYGYTF.

This clonotype was detected many times. The chain has TRBV9 and TRBJ2-2; TRBD1 agrees at 7 bases. The junction had 1 base not matched to a gene; V was cut back by 2 bases and J by 0 bases. Germline assignment: CDR1 SGDLS and CDR2 YYNGEE. CDR3 length: 15 amino acids. The CDR3 reads CASSVGQANTGELFF. The DNA for the CDR3 is TGTGCCAGCAGCGTTGGACAGGCGAACACCGGGGAGCTGTTTTTT.

This clonotype was counted at least ten times. The J gene is TRBJ2-2, the V gene TRBV24-1; perhaps TRBD2 as D (5 bases). Germline CDR1 and CDR2: KGHDR and SFDVKD. The CDR3 runs to 14 residues. The V and J ends lost 4 bases and 7 bases respectively, with 12 bases between them. CDR3 bases: TGTGCCACCAGTGACCTTACTAGAGACGGGGAGCTGTTTTTT. Residues: CATSDLTRDGELFF.

J is TRBJ1-1 and V is TRBV5-1; TRBD1 matches 7 bases. In germline, CDR1 is SGHRS, CDR2 YFSETQ. The J segment lost 0 bases and the V segment lost 6 bases, leaving 5 bases of the junction unmatched. The CDR3 has 14 amino acids. This CDR3 reads CASTSQGVNTEAFF. CDR3 in DNA: TGCGCCAGCACCTCCCAGGGGGTGAACACTGAAGCTTTCTTT.